The 28 T cell receptor beta chains below all came from one sample that was sequenced in a study of T cells in tumors after PD-1 blockade. Method: immunoSEQ multiplex PCR; TCRdb's copy keeps in-frame clones and lacks some. This sample has fewer than 8,000 clones, with around 69% found just once. The sequences come from tumor tissue, collected after anti-PD-1 treatment. The source is a human donor with basal cell carcinoma.

This clone appeared a few times. The chain is built from TRBV24-1 and TRBJ2-5; either TRBD1 or TRBD2 may fit D (5 bases each). The germline CDR1 and CDR2 sequences are KGHDR and SFDVKD. This CDR3 spans 14 amino acids. V was pared by 4 bases and J by 7 bases, with 15 bases between. CDR3 loop: CATSDPGTPGTQYF. As DNA, the CDR3 is TGTGCCACCAGTGACCCCGGGACCCCCGGGACCCAGTACTTC.

V is TRBV11-1 and J is TRBJ2-1; 11 bases are shared with TRBD2. CDR3 size: 15 residues. Looked up from germline, CDR1 is SGHAT and CDR2 is FQDESV (reference sequence). Trimming at V came to 4 bases and at J to 3 bases, leaving 2 bases not matched to a gene. The CDR3 bases are TGTGCCAGCAGCTCCGGGACTAGCGGCTACAATGAGCAGTTCTTC. Its translation: CASSSGTSGYNEQFF.

The V and J genes are TRBV5-1 and TRBJ2-1; 7 nucleotides agree with TRBD2. V gave up 3 bases and J gave up 8 bases; unmatched junction bases: 8. The CDR3 is made up of 14 amino acids. Germline CDR1 SGHRS, CDR2 YFSETQ. CDR3 region: CASSYDSGRDEQFF. The CDR3 DNA sequence: TGCGCCAGCAGCTACGATAGCGGGCGGGATGAGCAGTTCTTC.

This clone has only one observation. This chain connects TRBV21-1 to TRBJ2-7; TRBD1, as called in the table, went unchecked against the DNA. TRBV21-1 is a pseudogene. CDR3 length: 12 amino acids. Here the CDR3 DNA reads TGTGCCAGCAGCAAAGTCCGGCCAGGGGGTTACTTC. Its translation is CASSKVRPGGYF.

The V and J genes are TRBV10-3 and TRBJ2-7, with 7 bases lining up with TRBD2. The CDR3 has 14 residues. Germline V lookup: CDR1 ENHRY, CDR2 SYGVKD. The V gene end was trimmed by 2 bases and the J gene end by 0 bases; junction bases not matched to a gene: 1. CDR3 in amino acids: CAISERDYSYEQYF. The DNA of the CDR3 is TGTGCCATCAGTGAGCGGGACTACTCCTACGAGCAGTACTTC.

The chain recombines TRBV27 with TRBJ2-2, with TRBD2 matching 7 bases. The CDR3 length is 15 residues. The V and J ends lost 6 bases and 6 bases, in that order; junction bases with no gene match: 10. CDR1 and CDR2 (germline): MNHEY, SMNVEV (reference sequence). The CDR3 sequence is CASRPGTTPAGELFF. In DNA, the CDR3 is TGTGCCAGCAGACCCGGGACTACTCCTGCCGGGGAGCTGTTTTTT.

This chain links TRBV11-3 with TRBJ2-1; unclear D gene. This CDR3 comprises 11 residues. Trimming stripped 0 bases from V and 9 bases from J, with 3 bases between. Germline V gene data show CDR1 as SGHNT and CDR2 as YENEEA. For the CDR3, the DNA is TGTGCCAGCAGCTTAGACGGTGAGCAGTTCTTC. It yields the protein CASSLDGEQFF. The full variable domain, in which reference TRBV11-3 and TRBJ2-1 provide the parts outside the CDR3, is EAGVVQSPRYKIIEKKQPVAFWCNPISGHNTLYWYLQNLGQGPELLIRYENEEAVDDSQLPKDRFSAERLKGVDSTLKIQPAELGDSAVYLCASSLDGEQFFGPGTRLTVL.

J is TRBJ2-1 and V is TRBV7-2, with 13 bases aligning to TRBD2. With 2 bases clipped from V and 8 bases from J, the junction kept 12 bases outside the gene matches. The CDR3 spans 18 residues. In germline, CDR1 is SGHTA, CDR2 FQGNSA. The CDR3 DNA reads TGTGCCAGCAGCTTAATGAGGACTAGCGGGAGCGGGCGGTATGAGCAGTTCTTC. It codes for CASSLMRTSGSGRYEQFF.

V is TRBV5-4 and J is TRBJ2-7; D is unresolved. CDR1 SGHNT and CDR2 YYREEE come from the germline V gene (reference sequence). The CDR3 spans 13 residues. Trimming took off 0 bases at V and 3 bases at J, with 7 bases between the two ends. The CDR3 DNA follows: TGTGCCAGCAGCTTGGACACCAACTACGAGCAGTACTTC. This translates into CASSLDTNYEQYF.

The rearrangement joins TRBV5-1 to TRBJ1-6; weak D call: TRBD1 (6 bases). The V gene lost 5 bases and the J gene lost 8 bases, with 20 bases spanning the gap. The CDR3 consists of 16 residues. Germline V lookup: CDR1 SGHRS, CDR2 YFSETQ. The CDR3 reads CASRDADRPIDSPLHF. The CDR3 bases are TGCGCCAGCAGGGATGCGGACAGACCTATTGATTCACCCCTCCACTTT. The whole variable domain, filled in from reference TRBV5-1 and TRBJ1-6, reads KAGVTQTPRYLIKTRGQQVTLSCSPISGHRSVSWYQQTPGQGLQFLFEYFSETQRNKGNFPGRFSGRQFSNSRSEMNVSTLELGDSALYLCASRDADRPIDSPLHFGNGTRLTVT.

The DNA of the CDR3 is TGTGCCAGCTCACTTCAGGCGGGCCGCACAGATACGCAGTATTTT. It specifies CASSLQAGRTDTQYF. V and J are TRBV18 and TRBJ2-3, with a possible D match to TRBD2 (5 bases). This CDR3 is built from 15 residues. Trimming took off 4 bases at V and 1 base at J, with 12 bases between the two ends. Germline CDR1 reads KGHSH; CDR2 reads LQKENI.

CDR3 region: CASSYDPWTGGYEQYF. DNA for the CDR3: TGTGCCAGCAGTTATGACCCCTGGACAGGGGGCTACGAGCAGTACTTC. The V gene is TRBV6-2 or TRBV6-3, the J gene TRBJ2-7, with 10 bases matching TRBD1. Germline V gene sequence: CDR1 MNHEY, CDR2 SVGEGT. The CDR3 is 16 residues long. J lost 3 bases, V lost 3 bases, and 8 bases had no gene match.

V is TRBV9 and J is TRBJ1-2, with 10 bases aligning to TRBD1. CDR3 size: 15 residues. Germline V gene lookup returns CDR1 SGDLS and CDR2 YYNGEE. With 4 bases clipped from V and 1 base from J, the junction kept 4 bases outside the gene matches. CDR3 region: CASSPGQGNNYGYTF. Written as DNA, the CDR3 is TGTGCCAGCAGCCCGGGACAGGGGAATAACTATGGCTACACCTTC. The variable domain in full, completed from reference TRBV9 and TRBJ1-2, reads DSGVTQTPKHLITATGQRVTLRCSPRSGDLSVYWYQQSLDQGLQFLIQYYNGEERAKGNILERFSAQQFPDLHSELNLSSLELGDSALYFCASSPGQGNNYGYTFGSGTRLTVV.

The chain recombines TRBV15 with TRBJ2-5; 10 nucleotides agree with TRBD2. Germline CDR1 and CDR2: LNHNV and YYDKDF (reference sequence). V shed 2 bases and J 5 bases; nucleotides not matched to a gene: 5. The CDR3 extends over 15 amino acids. The chain's CDR3 is CATSRKREGVETQYF. The CDR3 bases are TGTGCCACCAGCAGAAAGCGGGAGGGTGTGGAGACCCAGTACTTC.

V gene TRBV12-3 or TRBV12-4 combines with J gene TRBJ2-3; D could derive from TRBD1 or TRBD2 (6 bases each). This CDR3 region has 12 residues. V was clipped by 7 bases and J by 6 bases, with 11 bases between them. CDR3 sequence: CASTWGADTQYF. CDR3 in DNA: TGTGCCAGCACCTGGGGGGCCGATACGCAGTATTTT.

The J gene is TRBJ1-2, the V gene TRBV3-1 (or the pseudogene TRBV3-2); 7 positions match TRBD1. There are 15 residues in the CDR3. Germline V CDR1 and CDR2: LGHDT, YNNKEL (reference sequence). Losses at the gene ends were 1 base for V and 3 bases for J; bases not matched to a gene: 5. The CDR3 sequence is CASSQGNRGDYGYTF. CDR3 bases: TGTGCCAGCAGCCAAGGAAACAGGGGTGACTATGGCTACACCTTC.

The J gene is TRBJ2-7, the V gene TRBV4-3; D unresolved. The CDR3 length is 14 residues. CDR1 LGHNA and CDR2 YSLEER come from the germline V gene. The germline V and J ends were trimmed by 4 bases and 4 bases, with 14 bases remaining between them. The CDR3 region has the DNA TGCGCCAGCAGCCCCACCCGGCAGTCGTACGAGCAGTACTTC. Amino acid sequence: CASSPTRQSYEQYF.

This clone was detected once. The J gene is TRBJ1-2, the V gene TRBV7-9; D may be TRBD1 (5 bases). The CDR3 has 12 residues. Trimming left V 4 bases short and J 6 bases short, with 9 bases between. Per germline, CDR1 SEHNR and CDR2 FQNEAQ (reference sequence). The CDR3 here is CASSWGSDGYTF. The CDR3 DNA follows: TGTGCCAGCAGCTGGGGCTCAGATGGCTACACCTTC.

The chain carries TRBV29-1 and TRBJ2-6; a weak D match, TRBD2 (6 bases). V shed 3 bases and J shed 1 base, with 16 bases lying between them. Germline V gives CDR1 SQVTM, CDR2 ANQGSEA. The CDR3 spans 17 residues. The CDR3 DNA is TGCAGCGTTGAGTCAGGGACTGTTGTATCTGGGGCCAACGTCCTGACTTTC. Protein product: CSVESGTVVSGANVLTF.

The chain uses TRBV5-4 and TRBJ2-7; 7 bases match TRBD1. The CDR3 consists of 14 residues. V trimming: 3 bases; J trimming: 7 bases; junction bases outside the gene matches: 10. Germline CDR1 SGHNT, CDR2 YYREEE (reference sequence). The CDR3 DNA reads as TGTGCCAGCAGCTCCCGGGACAGATCGGGAGAGCAGTACTTC. Amino acids: CASSSRDRSGEQYF.

This chain connects TRBV3-1 (or the pseudogene TRBV3-2) to TRBJ2-7, with D unresolved. Trimming took off 2 bases at V and 2 bases at J, with 7 bases between the two ends. Germline loops: CDR1 LGHDT, CDR2 YNNKEL (reference sequence). CDR3 length: 13 residues. The CDR3 DNA sequence: TGTGCCAGCAGCCAACGCTTCGCCTACGAGCAGTACTTC. Protein sequence: CASSQRFAYEQYF.

This clone is labeled as medium-sized (0.01 to 0.1%). V is TRBV28 and J is TRBJ2-7; 10 bases align to TRBD1. CDR3 size: 14 residues. V lost 6 bases, J lost 3 bases, and 5 bases stayed unmatched. Germline CDR1 and CDR2: MDHEN and SYDVKM. In nucleotides, the CDR3 is TGTGCCAGCAGCACCGGGACAGGGGTCTACGAGCAGTACTTC. Translating it yields CASSTGTGVYEQYF.

The chain links TRBV21-1 to TRBJ2-7. TRBV21-1 counts as a pseudogene. The CDR3 spans 16 residues. Written as DNA, the CDR3 is TGTGCCAGCAGCAAAGTACGTACAGCGACCTCCTACGAGCAGTACTTC. Amino acids: CASSKVRTATSYEQYF.

The table lists this clone with a few counts. The chain has TRBV4-3 and TRBJ2-3, with a tentative D call TRBD1 (6 bases). The V end was cut by 4 bases, the J end by 12 bases, with 17 bases between. CDR3 length equals 13 residues. Germline loops: CDR1 LGHNA, CDR2 YSLEER. CDR3 sequence: CASSRLGQRDQYF. The CDR3 nucleotides read TGCGCCAGCAGCCGACTGGGACAAAGGGACCAGTATTTT.

The chain carries TRBV2 and TRBJ1-1, with D possibly matching TRBD1 (6 bases). Germline V gives CDR1 SNHLY, CDR2 FYNNEI. The CDR3 totals 13 residues. Trimming took off 3 bases at V and 11 bases at J, with 16 bases between the two ends. The CDR3 coding sequence is TGTGCCAGCAGTGACGAGACAGGAGGGTCGGCTTTCTTT. It translates to CASSDETGGSAFF.

This rearrangement joins TRBV27 to TRBJ2-7; D is perhaps TRBD1 or TRBD2 (6 bases each). The CDR3 spans 15 residues. Germline CDR1 reads MNHEY; CDR2 reads SMNVEV (reference sequence). The V end lost 6 bases, the J end lost 3 bases, and 18 bases lay between the germline ends. CDR3 sequence (DNA): TGTGCCAGCAGCTTCCGGAGGAGGGGGGACTACGAGCAGTACTTC. Residues: CASSFRRRGDYEQYF.

This clone has just a few counts. The J gene is TRBJ2-7, the V gene TRBV6-5, with D perhaps given as TRBD1 or TRBD2 (5 bases each). Germline values: CDR1 MNHEY, CDR2 SVGAGI. The CDR3 is 13 residues long. V was cut by 11 bases and J by 8 bases, with 22 bases left in between. The CDR3 nucleotides read TGTGCCTCCCAACCGGGACGGTTGGTCCAGCAGTACTTC. It codes for CASQPGRLVQQYF.

This clone came up a few times. The chain employs TRBV27 and TRBJ1-2, with TRBD1 identical over 7 bases. V lost 5 bases, J lost 3 bases, and 12 bases stayed unmatched. The CDR3 is made up of 16 amino acids. Germline values: CDR1 MNHEY, CDR2 SMNVEV (reference sequence). The CDR3 nucleotides read TGTGCCAGCAGTCCCCTGGAAGTCAGGGGGGACTATGGCTACACCTTC. This codes for CASSPLEVRGDYGYTF.